This entry lists 6 T cell receptor beta chains sequenced from one sample in a study of shared T cell receptors in the human thymus. This table comes from immunoSEQ multiplex PCR, and its TCRdb copy is limited to in-frame clones, with some not included. The data contain 500,000 to 750,000 clones, around 89% of them singletons. The same specimen was also included in a second study, on human thymus T cells.

The sample taken for sequencing was thymocytes. Source of these receptors: a boy under two years old with a congenital heart defect.

V gene TRBV2 combines with J gene TRBJ1-1, with 11 bases lining up with TRBD1. V lost 7 bases to trimming and J lost 6 bases; unmatched junction nucleotides: 7. The germline CDR1 and CDR2 sequences are SNHLY and FYNNEI. The CDR3 spans 14 residues. The DNA of the CDR3 is TGTGCCAGCAAGAGGACAGGGGGCAAATCTGAAGCTTTCTTT. Its protein is CASKRTGGKSEAFF.

The chain couples TRBV21-1 to TRBJ2-2; the D call TRBD2 from the table was never checked on the DNA. TRBV21-1 is recorded as a pseudogene. This CDR3 has 17 residues. The DNA for the CDR3 is TGTGCCAGCAGCAAAGCGCTAGCGGGAGAGACCACCGGGGAGCTGTTTTTT. This codes for CASSKALAGETTGELFF.

The sample holds one count of this clone. The genes are TRBV7-9 and TRBJ1-2, with D tentatively TRBD1 (5 bases). In germline, CDR1 is SEHNR, CDR2 FQNEAQ (reference sequence). CDR3 length: 13 amino acids. Trimming stripped 5 bases from V and 1 base from J, with 8 bases between. In DNA form, the CDR3 reads TGTGCCAGCAGCCGCAGGGATAACTATGGCTACACCTTC. Its protein product is CASSRRDNYGYTF.

The chain combines TRBV27 with TRBJ2-1; TRBD1 agrees at 7 bases. The CDR3 totals 13 residues. Per germline, CDR1 MNHEY and CDR2 SMNVEV (reference sequence). The V gene end was trimmed by 10 bases and the J gene end by 6 bases; junction bases not matched to a gene: 9. CDR3 residues: CATRDRTSNEQFF. DNA of the CDR3: TGTGCCACCAGGGACAGAACTAGCAATGAGCAGTTCTTC.

This clone was detected once. The rearrangement uses TRBV7-6 and TRBJ2-2, with D possibly matching TRBD2 (5 bases). Germline CDR1 SGHVS, CDR2 FNYEAQ. Between the trimmed V and J ends, which lost 5 bases and 3 bases, there was a span of 13 bases. The CDR3 sequence is 15 residues long. CDR3 sequence: CASSPKGLHTGELFF. For the CDR3, the DNA is TGTGCCAGCAGCCCAAAAGGACTTCACACCGGGGAGCTGTTTTTT.

The chain links TRBV4-2 to TRBJ2-2; D might be TRBD2 (6 bases). Trimming cost V 0 bases and J 5 bases, with 16 bases left between them. CDR1 and CDR2 from the germline V gene are LGHNA and YNFKEQ. CDR3 size: 17 residues. The CDR3 spells CASSQEADTRGTGELFF. For the CDR3, the DNA is TGTGCCAGCAGCCAAGAGGCGGACACCCGGGGGACCGGGGAGCTGTTTTTT.